These 17 T cell receptor beta chains share one sample of origin, sequenced in a study of T cell changes during pregnancy in multiple sclerosis. Using immunoSEQ multiplex PCR, the repertoire was profiled, and TCRdb retains in-frame clones only, with some absent. The table lists about 97,000 clones, around nine tenths of them singletons, with roughly 0.77% in the top ten. Sequences were derived from peripheral blood, sampled in the second trimester of pregnancy. These receptors were obtained from a female donor in good health, enrolled as a control in a pregnancy study.

This clone occurred once. The chain uses TRBV6-6 and TRBJ2-1; no definite D call. The CDR3 is 12 amino acids. CDR1 and CDR2 (germline): MNHNY, SVGAGI (reference sequence). V lost 2 bases and J lost 5, with 4 bases in between. CDR3 nucleotides: TGTGCCAGCAGTTACCAAAACAATGAGCAGTTCTTC. Its translation: CASSYQNNEQFF.

This clone was seen a single time. The rearrangement joins TRBV5-1 to TRBJ1-2; TRBD1 is a possible D gene (6 bases). Germline V CDR1 and CDR2: SGHRS, YFSETQ. The V gene lost 3 bases and the J gene lost 7 bases, with 22 bases spanning the gap. CDR3 length: 16 residues. CDR3 coding DNA: TGCGCCAGCAGCTCCGGCCAAACAGGGCGGCAGGCTGGCTACACCTTC. Encoded protein: CASSSGQTGRQAGYTF.

This chain links TRBV5-1 with TRBJ2-3, with no clear D. The CDR3 sequence is 12 residues long. Germline CDR1 is SGHRS and CDR2 is YFSETQ. Trimming removed 4 bases from V and 3 bases from J, with 6 bases in between. The CDR3 bases are TGCGCCAGCAGCCAGGCTACAGATACGCAGTATTTT. Protein sequence: CASSQATDTQYF.

Remarks on this clone: This sample also contains other DNA sequences that code for the same CDR3. The genes are TRBV5-1 and TRBJ1-4, with D perhaps TRBD1 (6 bases). The germline V gene has CDR1 SGHRS and CDR2 YFSETQ. This CDR3 has 15 amino acids. V lost 4 bases and J lost 2, with 12 bases in between. The CDR3 here is CASSLGGATNEKLFF. CDR3 bases: TGCGCCAGCAGCCTCGGGGGGGCCACTAATGAAAAACTGTTTTTT.

This clone is a singleton in its sample. The chain couples TRBV19 to TRBJ1-2; the D is unclear. Per germline, CDR1 LNHDA and CDR2 SQIVND (reference sequence). This CDR3 region has 13 residues. V dropped 3 bases and J dropped 3 bases, with 8 bases sitting between them. In DNA, the CDR3 is TGTGCCAGTAGTATGAGCGGGTACTATGGCTACACCTTC. Encoded protein: CASSMSGYYGYTF.

The rearrangement uses TRBV7-7 and TRBJ2-5; tentatively, D is TRBD1 (6 bases). The CDR3 consists of 15 residues. Trimming took 5 bases from V and 2 from J, leaving 15 bases between them. Germline V CDR1 and CDR2: SSHAT, FNYEAQ (reference sequence). CDR3 sequence: CASSGGGGHQETQYF. The DNA for the CDR3 is TGTGCCAGCAGCGGGGGTGGGGGACATCAAGAGACCCAGTACTTC.

This clone has only one observation. This chain connects TRBV29-1 to TRBJ2-5; no reliable D call. The CDR3 covers 15 residues. V dropped 5 bases and J dropped 1 base, with 17 bases sitting between them. Germline lookup yields CDR1 SQVTM and CDR2 ANQGSEA. The CDR3 spells CSVRNPQNLQETQYF. DNA for the CDR3: TGCAGCGTTCGAAATCCTCAGAACCTCCAAGAGACCCAGTACTTC.

Only one count was recorded for this clone. The chain carries TRBV7-2 and TRBJ2-2; no clear D gene. Trimming cost V 4 bases and J 5 bases, with 8 bases left between them. CDR1 and CDR2 (germline): SGHTA, FQGNSA. The CDR3 consists of 13 residues. This CDR3 reads CASSSQSTGELFF. The CDR3 DNA reads TGTGCCAGCAGCTCCCAGTCTACCGGGGAGCTGTTTTTT.

In its sample, this clone was seen once. This sequence joins TRBV10-3 and TRBJ2-3; D uncertain. Germline assignment: CDR1 ENHRY and CDR2 SYGVKD. CDR3 length: 12 residues. V was shortened by 6 bases and J by 3 bases, with 7 bases between the two germline ends. The CDR3 nucleotides read TGTGCCATCAGGGAGCTGACAGATACGCAGTATTTT. It specifies CAIRELTDTQYF.

This clone occurred once. The chain uses TRBV5-4 and TRBJ1-2; 8 bases line up with TRBD1. After removal of 5 bases from V and 4 bases from J, the junction contained 13 bases not matched to a gene. The germline V gene encodes CDR1 SGHNT and CDR2 YYREEE (reference sequence). The CDR3 extends over 16 amino acids. The CDR3 loop reads CASREGETGVGYGYTF. The CDR3 region has the DNA TGTGCCAGCAGGGAAGGCGAGACAGGGGTGGGCTATGGCTACACCTTC.

The rearrangement links TRBV9 to TRBJ2-1, with 7 bases aligning to TRBD1. V lost 1 base, J lost 0 bases, and 10 bases stayed unmatched. The CDR3 runs to 18 residues. The germline gives CDR1 SGDLS, CDR2 YYNGEE. In DNA, the CDR3 is TGTGCCAGCAGCGTACGACAGGGAAGAGCGGTCTCCTACAATGAGCAGTTCTTC. Translation gives CASSVRQGRAVSYNEQFF.

The rearrangement links TRBV6-5 to TRBJ1-1; 7 positions match TRBD1. CDR1 and CDR2 (germline): MNHEY, SVGAGI. V shed 6 bases, J shed 1 base, and the junction held 5 bases outside the gene matches. The CDR3 extends over 14 amino acids. The CDR3, as DNA: TGTGCCAGCAGGCGACAGGGACCGAACACTGAAGCTTTCTTT. Residues: CASRRQGPNTEAFF.

The chain recombines TRBV6-5 with TRBJ1-5; D not resolved. In germline, CDR1 is MNHEY, CDR2 SVGAGI. V was cut by 6 bases and J by 9 bases, with 15 bases left in between. This CDR3 comprises 13 residues. In nucleotides, the CDR3 is TGTGCCAGCAGCAAAGGTGCGGGTGCGCCCCAGCATTTT. It specifies CASSKGAGAPQHF.

This chain links TRBV5-6 with TRBJ1-2; 8 bases map to TRBD1. V lost 3 bases, J lost 3 bases, and 4 bases stayed unmatched. Looked up from germline, CDR1 is SGHDT and CDR2 is YYEEEE. The CDR3 spans 14 residues. CDR3 sequence: CASSWRTGYYGYTF. CDR3 in DNA: TGTGCCAGCAGCTGGAGGACAGGGTACTATGGCTACACCTTC.

This clone has only one observation. V gene TRBV27 combines with J gene TRBJ2-6, with a weak D call TRBD1 (6 bases). The CDR3 has 19 amino acids. Germline-derived CDR1 and CDR2 are MNHEY and SMNVEV (reference sequence). V lost 3 bases and J 2 bases, leaving 20 bases between the germline ends. The DNA for the CDR3 is TGTGCCAGCAGTTTTTTCCCTACAGGGAGTTGGGCTGGGGCCAACGTCCTGACTTTC. It is translated as CASSFFPTGSWAGANVLTF.

The V gene is TRBV4-3, the J gene TRBJ2-1; 7 nucleotides match TRBD2. Looked up from germline, CDR1 is LGHNA and CDR2 is YSLEER. The CDR3 contains 19 residues. The V segment lost 1 base and the J segment 9 bases; nucleotides outside the gene matches: 21. CDR3 DNA: TGCGCCAGCAGCCAAGCCGCCGTTTGGGGGGTTGGCGGGAGACCTGAGCAGTTCTTC. Translated, it gives CASSQAAVWGVGGRPEQFF.

This chain uses TRBV7-2 with TRBJ2-3, with D possibly matching TRBD2 (6 bases). Trimming took 4 bases from V and 6 from J, leaving 17 bases between them. CDR3 size: 15 residues. Germline CDR1 reads SGHTA; CDR2 reads FQGNSA. This CDR3 reads CASSWLAKHVDTQYF. DNA for the CDR3: TGTGCCAGCAGCTGGCTAGCGAAACATGTTGATACGCAGTATTTT.